This T cell receptor beta chain was captured by sequencing in a study of CD8+ T cells in alopecia areata. Whole-study context: Twice a day, 5 to 10 mg of oral tofacitinib was administered to treated patients. Findings and limits, study-wide: Mice showed TCR sharing more clearly than patients did, possibly owing to HLA.

Extraction of RNA preceded its reverse transcription into cDNA, which served as the sequencing template. Clones were sequenced by immunoSEQ multiplex PCR, and TCRdb holds only the in-frame ones, with some missing. The sample contains roughly 250,000 clones, roughly two thirds of which appear only once. Regarding this clone: Antigen specificity is unknown. This CDR3 is also generated by other DNA sequences in the sample.

The CDR3 runs to 12 residues. The V end was cut by 0 bases, the J end by 2 bases, with 2 bases between. The germline CDR1 and CDR2 sequences are SGHRS and YFSETQ. The receptor comes from a human donor with alopecia areata. The starting material was CD4+ T cells sorted from blood, obtained at week 0. The V gene is TRBV5-1, the J gene TRBJ1-1, with D uncertain. CDR3 sequence (DNA): TGCGCCAGCAGCTTGGATAACACTGAAGCTTTCTTT. Translated, it gives CASSLDNTEAFF.